The 19 T cell receptor beta chains presented below share a single source sample, sequenced in a study of shared clonotypes between healthy human individuals. The table came from immunoSEQ multiplex PCR; TCRdb's copy has only in-frame clones and leaves some out. The data show millions of clones, just over 90% seen once. The sample was naive CD4+ T cells sorted from blood. Noted subset: CD45RA+ positively selected. These receptors came from a man between 18 and 29 years old in good health.

The gene calls are TRBV19 and TRBJ1-2; 7 bases fit TRBD1. This CDR3 is 18 amino acids long. Per the germline V gene, CDR1 is LNHDA and CDR2 is SQIVND (reference sequence). With 6 bases clipped from V and 0 bases from J, the junction kept 16 bases outside the gene matches. The CDR3 DNA sequence: TGTGCCAGTAGCACTAACTGGGGACAGCGAACTTCTAACTATGGCTACACCTTC. Encoded protein: CASSTNWGQRTSNYGYTF.

The chain carries TRBV5-8 and TRBJ2-2, with 12 bases matching TRBD2. This CDR3 has 17 residues. After removal of 0 bases from V and 3 bases from J, the junction contained 3 bases not matched to a gene. Germline CDR1 reads SGHTS; CDR2 reads YDEGEE. CDR3 residues: CASSLGTSGTYTGELFF. Here the CDR3 DNA reads TGTGCCAGCAGCTTGGGGACTAGCGGGACTTACACCGGGGAGCTGTTTTTT.

The chain uses TRBV5-4 and TRBJ2-7; weak D call: TRBD1 (5 bases). This CDR3 spans 14 amino acids. Germline V gene sequence: CDR1 SGHNT, CDR2 YYREEE (reference sequence). Trimming removed 0 bases at V and 2 bases at J, with 9 bases between. The CDR3 region has the DNA TGTGCCAGCAGCTTGGTAACAGGCCCCTACGAGCAGTACTTC. Translation gives CASSLVTGPYEQYF.

Details on this clone: At the DNA level, this CDR3 is encoded by other sequences in the same sample as well. The rearrangement links TRBV9 to TRBJ2-1; D remains ambiguous. V was clipped by 3 bases and J by 0 bases, with 10 bases between them. CDR1 SGDLS and CDR2 YYNGEE come from the germline V gene. The CDR3 extends over 15 amino acids. The CDR3 DNA follows: TGTGCCAGCAGCGCCGAGTTAAGCTCCTACAATGAGCAGTTCTTC. Residues: CASSAELSSYNEQFF.

J is TRBJ2-6 and V is TRBV10-3; tentative D call: TRBD1 (7 bases). Germline CDR1 is ENHRY and CDR2 is SYGVKD. The ends were cut back, 2 bases at V and 0 bases at J, with 11 bases in the middle. The CDR3 spans 17 residues. CDR3 DNA: TGTGCCATCAGTGAGGGGGGGACAGACTCTGGGGCCAACGTCCTGACTTTC. It translates to CAISEGGTDSGANVLTF.

In DNA, the CDR3 is TGTGCCAGTAGTACCACGGACAGGGGTAACACTGAAGCTTTCTTT. Encoded protein: CASSTTDRGNTEAFF. The V gene is TRBV19, the J gene TRBJ1-1, with 9 bases matching TRBD1. This CDR3 comprises 15 residues. V lost 4 bases, J lost 2 bases, and 5 bases stayed unmatched. Germline V gives CDR1 LNHDA, CDR2 SQIVND (reference sequence).

V is TRBV27 and J is TRBJ1-5; no reliable D call. The CDR3 spans 14 residues. In germline, CDR1 is MNHEY, CDR2 SMNVEV (reference sequence). V was pared by 3 bases and J by 2 bases, with 8 bases between. This CDR3 reads CASSLDGGNQPQHF. In DNA, the CDR3 is TGTGCCAGCAGTTTGGACGGGGGCAATCAGCCCCAGCATTTT.

The chain couples TRBV29-1 to TRBJ2-3, with 10 positions matching TRBD1. J gave up 4 bases and V 4 bases, and 5 bases lay outside the gene matches. The CDR3 consists of 14 residues. The germline gives CDR1 SQVTM, CDR2 ANQGSEA. CDR3 nucleotide sequence: TGCAGCGTTGGAGTGACAGGGGGCGCAGATACGCAGTATTTT. Translation: CSVGVTGGADTQYF.

This chain uses TRBV21-1 with TRBJ1-2; the DNA was not compared with TRBD1, the D call given in the table. TRBV21-1 is flagged as a pseudogene. The CDR3 sequence is 15 residues long. Written as DNA, the CDR3 is TGTGCCAGCAGCAAAGACCTGGCCGAGCAGGATGGCTACACCTTC. It specifies CASSKDLAEQDGYTF.

A single count supports this clone. This sequence joins TRBV7-9 and TRBJ1-2; weak D call: TRBD1 (5 bases). V lost 6 bases to trimming and J lost 7 bases, with 18 bases between them. Germline CDR1 is SEHNR and CDR2 is FQNEAQ (reference sequence). The CDR3 spans 14 residues. CDR3: CASRERGPQSGYTF. The CDR3, as DNA: TGTGCCAGCAGGGAAAGGGGACCCCAATCTGGCTACACCTTC.

The chain employs TRBV12-5 and TRBJ1-3; the D is unclear. There are 18 residues in the CDR3. V was shortened by 1 base and J by 0 bases, with 16 bases between the two germline ends. From germline, CDR1 is LGHNT and CDR2 FRNRAP. CDR3 DNA sequence: TGTGCTAGTGGTTTGGCTTTGGCGGGCCCTAGCTCTGGAAACACCATATATTTT. Amino acid sequence: CASGLALAGPSSGNTIYF.

The chain combines TRBV19 with TRBJ2-6; the D is unclear. This CDR3 has 12 amino acids. Germline assignment: CDR1 LNHDA and CDR2 SQIVND (reference sequence). V was shortened by 5 bases and J by 3 bases, with 2 bases between the two germline ends. The CDR3 sequence: CASSGGANVLTF. The CDR3 region has the DNA TGTGCCAGTAGTGGTGGGGCCAACGTCCTGACTTTC.

CDR3 DNA sequence: TGTGCCAGCACTGGGACTGGTAAAATCTATGAGCAGTTCTTC. Translated, it gives CASTGTGKIYEQFF. V is TRBV5-6 and J is TRBJ2-1; the D gene is possibly TRBD2 (6 bases). Trimming removed 6 bases at V and 8 bases at J, with 18 bases between. Per the germline V gene, CDR1 is SGHDT and CDR2 is YYEEEE. CDR3 length equals 14 residues. The full variable domain, with the rest looked up from reference TRBV5-6 and TRBJ2-1, is DAGVTQSPTHLIKTRGQQVTLRCSPKSGHDTVSWYQQALGQGPQFIFQYYEEEERQRGNFPDRFSGHQFPNYSSELNVNALLLGDSALYLCASTGTGKIYEQFFGPGTRLTVL.

The V gene is TRBV9, the J gene TRBJ1-1, with D possibly matching TRBD1 (6 bases). Germline lookup yields CDR1 SGDLS and CDR2 YYNGEE. This CDR3 is built from 14 residues. Trimming stripped 3 bases from V and 5 bases from J, with 14 bases between. The CDR3: CASSGKGVGTEAFF. For the CDR3, the DNA is TGTGCCAGCAGCGGAAAGGGGGTTGGGACTGAAGCTTTCTTT. Filled out from reference TRBV9 and TRBJ1-1, the complete variable domain reads DSGVTQTPKHLITATGQRVTLRCSPRSGDLSVYWYQQSLDQGLQFLIQYYNGEERAKGNILERFSAQQFPDLHSELNLSSLELGDSALYFCASSGKGVGTEAFFGQGTRLTVV.

This chain joins TRBV30 and TRBJ1-2, with TRBD1 matching 7 bases. In germline, CDR1 is GTSNPN, CDR2 SVGIG (reference sequence). This CDR3 contains 19 residues. Trimming took 2 bases from V and 3 from J; bases not matched to a gene: 21. The CDR3 region has the DNA TGTGCCTGGAGTCCGGGGACAGTTATTTCCCTTTTTGAAGACTATGGCTACACCTTC. Its protein product is CAWSPGTVISLFEDYGYTF.

This sequence joins TRBV28 and TRBJ1-3, with a possible D match to TRBD1 (5 bases). Germline CDR1 reads MDHEN; CDR2 reads SYDVKM. The CDR3 consists of 18 residues. Trimming shortened V by 2 bases and J by 0 bases, and 17 bases separated the two germline ends. The CDR3 loop is CASSLRREGSSSGNTIYF. The CDR3 DNA is TGTGCCAGCAGTTTAAGGAGAGAGGGGTCCTCCTCTGGAAACACCATATATTTT.

V and J are TRBV6-1 and TRBJ2-2, with a tentative D call TRBD1 (6 bases). Germline CDR1 and CDR2: MNHNS and SASEGT. The V gene lost 6 bases and the J gene lost 1 base, with 12 bases spanning the gap. This CDR3 has 15 amino acids. The chain's CDR3 is CASRGAGVNTGELFF. CDR3 sequence (DNA): TGTGCCAGCAGGGGGGCAGGGGTGAACACCGGGGAGCTGTTTTTT.

The rearrangement uses TRBV5-4 and TRBJ2-1; D perhaps matches TRBD2 (7 bases). Trimming shortened V by 2 bases and J by 8 bases, and 17 bases separated the two germline ends. This CDR3 spans 15 amino acids. Germline-derived CDR1 and CDR2 are SGHNT and YYREEE (reference sequence). Written as DNA, the CDR3 is TGTGCCAGCAGCTTTCGACGAGGCGGGGGCGATGAGCAGTTCTTC. It translates to CASSFRRGGGDEQFF.

As to this clone: Different DNA sequences within this sample yield the same CDR3. This chain joins TRBV7-9 and TRBJ2-1, with D perhaps TRBD2 (5 bases). The germline V gene encodes CDR1 SEHNR and CDR2 FQNEAQ (reference sequence). The CDR3 contains 14 residues. V was pared by 2 bases and J by 6 bases, with 11 bases between. The CDR3 DNA sequence: TGTGCCAGCAGCTTACCGCTAGCTTCCAATGAGCAGTTCTTC. It encodes CASSLPLASNEQFF.